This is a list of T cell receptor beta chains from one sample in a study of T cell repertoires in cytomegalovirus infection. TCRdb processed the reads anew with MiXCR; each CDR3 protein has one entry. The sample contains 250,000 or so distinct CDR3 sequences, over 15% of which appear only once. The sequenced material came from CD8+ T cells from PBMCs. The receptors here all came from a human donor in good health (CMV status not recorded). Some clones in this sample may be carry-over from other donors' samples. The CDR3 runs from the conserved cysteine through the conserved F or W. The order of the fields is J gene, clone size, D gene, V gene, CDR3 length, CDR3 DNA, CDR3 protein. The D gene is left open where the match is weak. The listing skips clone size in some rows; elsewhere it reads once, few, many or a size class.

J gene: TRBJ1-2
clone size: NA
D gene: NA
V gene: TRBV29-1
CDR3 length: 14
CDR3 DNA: TGCAGCGTTGAACGGGCCCCGGAGGGCTATGGCTACACCTTC
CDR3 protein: CSVERAPEGYGYTF

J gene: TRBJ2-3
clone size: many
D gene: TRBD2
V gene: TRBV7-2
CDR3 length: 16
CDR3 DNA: TGTGCCAGCAGCCCTGTCTGGGGGGGGAGCACAGATACGCAGTATTTT
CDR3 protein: CASSPVWGGSTDTQYF

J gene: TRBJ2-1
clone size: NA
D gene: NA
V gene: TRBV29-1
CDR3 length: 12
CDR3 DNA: TGCAGTAGTAATCAGGGGCCGGATGAGCAGTTCTTC
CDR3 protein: CSSNQGPDEQFF

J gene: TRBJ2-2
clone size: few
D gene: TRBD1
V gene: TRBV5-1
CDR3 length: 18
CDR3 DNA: TGCGCCAGCAGCGACGCCTCAAACAGGGGGCTGGTCACCGGGGAGCTGTTTTTT
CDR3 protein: CASSDASNRGLVTGELFF

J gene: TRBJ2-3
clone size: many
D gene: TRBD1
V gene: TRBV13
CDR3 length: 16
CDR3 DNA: TGTGCCAGCAGCTCCCCCCGGGACAGGGGGACAGATACGCAGTATTTT
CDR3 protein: CASSSPRDRGTDTQYF

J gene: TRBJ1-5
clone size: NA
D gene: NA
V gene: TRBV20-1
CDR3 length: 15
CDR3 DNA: TGCAGTGCTAGGGGCAGGGCTTTGGACAATCAGCCCCAGCATTTT
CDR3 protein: CSARGRALDNQPQHF

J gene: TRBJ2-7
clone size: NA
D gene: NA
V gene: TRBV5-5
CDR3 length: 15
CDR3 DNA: TGTGCCAGCAGCGTGGGACTTCCGGCCCCCTACGAGCAGTACTTC
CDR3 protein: CASSVGLPAPYEQYF

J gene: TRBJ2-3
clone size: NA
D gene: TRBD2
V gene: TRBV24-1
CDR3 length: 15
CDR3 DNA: TGTGCCACCAGGGGTAGCGGGGGGATCACAGATACGCAGTATTTT
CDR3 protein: CATRGSGGITDTQYF

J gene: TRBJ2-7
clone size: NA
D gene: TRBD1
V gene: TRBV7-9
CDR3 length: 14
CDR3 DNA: TGTGCCAGCATTGGGGACAGGCAGGACTACGAGCAGTACTTC
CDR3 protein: CASIGDRQDYEQYF

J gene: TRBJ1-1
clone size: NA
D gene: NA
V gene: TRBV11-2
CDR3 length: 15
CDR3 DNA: TGTGCCAGCAGACGGGATGACAGGTATGGAACTGAAGCTTTCTTT
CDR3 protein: CASRRDDRYGTEAFF

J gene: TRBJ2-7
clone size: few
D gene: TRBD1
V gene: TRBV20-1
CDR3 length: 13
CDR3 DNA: TGCAGTGCTAGTGGTGACAGGGGGTACGAGCAGTACTTC
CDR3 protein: CSASGDRGYEQYF

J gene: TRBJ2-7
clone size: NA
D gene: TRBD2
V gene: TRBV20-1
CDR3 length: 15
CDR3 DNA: TGCAGTGCTAGGTCCTTCGGGGGGACTAACTACGAGCAGTACTTC
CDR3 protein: CSARSFGGTNYEQYF

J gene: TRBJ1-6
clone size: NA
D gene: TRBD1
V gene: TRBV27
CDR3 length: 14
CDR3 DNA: TGTGCCAGCAGACTGATAGGGGGCGACTCACCCCTCCACTTT
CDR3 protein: CASRLIGGDSPLHF

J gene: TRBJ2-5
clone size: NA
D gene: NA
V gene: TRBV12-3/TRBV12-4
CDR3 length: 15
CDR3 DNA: TGTGCCAGCAGCACCATCACAGGGCCCAGGGAGACCCAGTACTTC
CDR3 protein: CASSTITGPRETQYF

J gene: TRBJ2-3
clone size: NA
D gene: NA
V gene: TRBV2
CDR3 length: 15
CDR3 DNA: TGTGCCAGCAGTGAAGCGGGGGGGCCCACAGATACGCAGTATTTT
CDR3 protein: CASSEAGGPTDTQYF

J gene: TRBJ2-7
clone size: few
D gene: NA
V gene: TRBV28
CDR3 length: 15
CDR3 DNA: TGTGCCAGCAGTTTTGGTTCTAGGGAGATATACGAGCAGTACTTC
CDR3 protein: CASSFGSREIYEQYF

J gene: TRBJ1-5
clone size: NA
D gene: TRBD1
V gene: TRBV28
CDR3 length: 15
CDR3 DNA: TGTGCCAGCATCGAAGGACAGGGCTTCAATCAGCCCCAGCATTTT
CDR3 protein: CASIEGQGFNQPQHF

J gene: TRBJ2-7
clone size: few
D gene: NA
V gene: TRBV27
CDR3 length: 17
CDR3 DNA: TGTGCCAGCAGTTTATCTGGGGGGACAGAATATCCCTACGAGCAGTACTTC
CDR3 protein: CASSLSGGTEYPYEQYF

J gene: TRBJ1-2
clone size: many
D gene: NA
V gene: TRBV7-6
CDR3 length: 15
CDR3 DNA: TGTGCCAGCAGCCGAGCCCAGGGGAATATCAATGGCTACACCTTC
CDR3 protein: CASSRAQGNINGYTF

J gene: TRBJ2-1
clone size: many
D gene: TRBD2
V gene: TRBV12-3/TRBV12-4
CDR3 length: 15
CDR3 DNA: TGTGCCAGCAGTTTACGGGGGGATATCTACAATGAGCAGTTCTTC
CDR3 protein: CASSLRGDIYNEQFF

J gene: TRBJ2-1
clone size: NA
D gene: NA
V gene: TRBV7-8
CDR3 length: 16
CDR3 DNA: TGTGCCAGCAGCCCCCTTGTCGGCTATCCTAACAATGAGCAGTTCTTC
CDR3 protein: CASSPLVGYPNNEQFF

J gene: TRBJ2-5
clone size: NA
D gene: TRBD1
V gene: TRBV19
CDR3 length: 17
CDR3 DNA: TGTGCCAGTAGTGCCCCGGGACAGGGGAGGATCCAAGAGACCCAGTACTTC
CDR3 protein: CASSAPGQGRIQETQYF

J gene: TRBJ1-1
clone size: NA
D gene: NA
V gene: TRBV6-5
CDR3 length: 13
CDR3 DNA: TGTGCCAGCAGTTACTGGGAGGAGGCTGAAGCTTTCTTT
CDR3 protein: CASSYWEEAEAFF

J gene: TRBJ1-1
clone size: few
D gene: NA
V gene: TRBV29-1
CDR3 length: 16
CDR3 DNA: TGCAGCGTTGAAGGCTGGAGACAAACGATGAACACTGAAGCTTTCTTT
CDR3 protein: CSVEGWRQTMNTEAFF

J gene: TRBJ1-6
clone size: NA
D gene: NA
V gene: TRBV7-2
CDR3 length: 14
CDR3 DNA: TGTGCCAGCAGCCTGGACCAGCACCTTACGGAAGCCCACTTT
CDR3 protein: CASSLDQHLTEAHF

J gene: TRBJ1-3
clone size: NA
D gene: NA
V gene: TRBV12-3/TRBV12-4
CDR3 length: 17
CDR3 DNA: TGTGCCAGCAGTACTAGGGCACGTGTTACTACTGGAAACACCATATATTTT
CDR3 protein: CASSTRARVTTGNTIYF

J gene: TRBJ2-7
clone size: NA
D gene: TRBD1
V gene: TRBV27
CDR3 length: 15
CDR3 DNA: TGTGCCAGCAGTTTATCGGAAGGGGGCACCTACGAGCAGTACTTC
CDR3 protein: CASSLSEGGTYEQYF

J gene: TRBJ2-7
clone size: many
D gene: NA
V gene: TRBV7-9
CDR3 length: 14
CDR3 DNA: TGTGCCAGCAGCACGGACGGGAGCTCCTACGAGCAGTACTTC
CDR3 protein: CASSTDGSSYEQYF

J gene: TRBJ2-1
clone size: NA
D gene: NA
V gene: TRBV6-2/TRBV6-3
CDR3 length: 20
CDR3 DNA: TGTGCCAGCAGTTACGGCCCCCCGGGACACGTCCACAGCTCCTACAATGAGCAGTTCTTC
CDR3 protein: CASSYGPPGHVHSSYNEQFF

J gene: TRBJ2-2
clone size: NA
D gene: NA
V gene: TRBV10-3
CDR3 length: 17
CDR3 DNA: TGTGCCATCAGTCCGCCTCCGGGACATCTGAACACCGGGGAGCTGTTTTTT
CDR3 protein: CAISPPPGHLNTGELFF

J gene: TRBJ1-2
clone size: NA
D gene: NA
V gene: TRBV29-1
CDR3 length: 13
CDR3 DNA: TGCAGCGTTGAGTCGGGGCTGAACTATGGCTACACCTTC
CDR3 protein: CSVESGLNYGYTF

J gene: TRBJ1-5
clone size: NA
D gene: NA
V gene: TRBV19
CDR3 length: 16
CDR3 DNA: TGTGCCAGTAGTATAATCCTCGGTGCAACGCAGACGCCCCAGCATTTT
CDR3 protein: CASSIILGATQTPQHF

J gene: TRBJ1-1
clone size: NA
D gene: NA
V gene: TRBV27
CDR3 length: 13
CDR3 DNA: TGTGCCAGCAGTTCAGGAGGACATAATGAAGCTTTCTTT
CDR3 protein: CASSSGGHNEAFF

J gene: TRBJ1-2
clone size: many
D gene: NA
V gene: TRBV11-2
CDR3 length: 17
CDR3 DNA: TGTGCCAGCAGCTTAGATCCCGGGCAGGGACGCAACTATGGCTACACCTTC
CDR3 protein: CASSLDPGQGRNYGYTF

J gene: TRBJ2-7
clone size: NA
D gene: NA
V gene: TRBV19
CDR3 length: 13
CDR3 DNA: TGTGCCAGTACCCCAGGTCCCATCTACGAGCAGTACTTC
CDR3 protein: CASTPGPIYEQYF

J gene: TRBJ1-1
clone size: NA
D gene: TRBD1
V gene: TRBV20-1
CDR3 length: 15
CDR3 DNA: TGCAGTGCTCGTCCTCAGGGGGCGGCTCGCACTGAAGCTTTCTTT
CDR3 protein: CSARPQGAARTEAFF

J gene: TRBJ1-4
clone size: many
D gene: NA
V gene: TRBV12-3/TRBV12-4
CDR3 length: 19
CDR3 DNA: TGTGCCAGCAGTTTGGACGCCCGCAGGGAAAGGCTAACTAATGAAAAACTGTTTTTT
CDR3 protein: CASSLDARRERLTNEKLFF

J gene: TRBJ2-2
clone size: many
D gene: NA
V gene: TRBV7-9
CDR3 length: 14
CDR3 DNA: TGTGCCAGCAGCTTAGATTTGGGCACCGGGGAGCTGTTTTTT
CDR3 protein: CASSLDLGTGELFF

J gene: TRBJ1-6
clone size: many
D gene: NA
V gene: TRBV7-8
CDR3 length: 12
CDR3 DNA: TGTGCCAGCAGCTTAGCGTTGTCCCCCCTCCACTTT
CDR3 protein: CASSLALSPLHF

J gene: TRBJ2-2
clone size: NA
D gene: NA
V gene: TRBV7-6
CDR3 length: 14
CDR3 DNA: TGTGCCAGCAGCCCAGGAGGGTACACCGGGGAGCTGTTTTTT
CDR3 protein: CASSPGGYTGELFF

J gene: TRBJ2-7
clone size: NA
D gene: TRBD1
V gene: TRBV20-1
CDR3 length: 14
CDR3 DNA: TGCAGTGCTAGAGGGACCGGGACAGGGTACGAGCAGTACTTC
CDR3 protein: CSARGTGTGYEQYF

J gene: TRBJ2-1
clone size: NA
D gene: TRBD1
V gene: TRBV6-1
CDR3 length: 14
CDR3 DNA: TGTGCCATCCAGGGGGTATTCACCTACAATGAGCAGTTCTTC
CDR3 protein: CAIQGVFTYNEQFF

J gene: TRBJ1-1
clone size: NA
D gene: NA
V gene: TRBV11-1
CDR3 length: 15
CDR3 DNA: TGTGCCAGCAGCCCTAGGGAGAAGATGAACACTGAAGCTTTCTTT
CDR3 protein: CASSPREKMNTEAFF

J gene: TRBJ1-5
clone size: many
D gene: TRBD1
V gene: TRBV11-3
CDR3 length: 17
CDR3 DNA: TGTGCCAGCAGCTGGGGACAGGGGCTGTATAGCAATCAGCCCCAGCATTTT
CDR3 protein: CASSWGQGLYSNQPQHF

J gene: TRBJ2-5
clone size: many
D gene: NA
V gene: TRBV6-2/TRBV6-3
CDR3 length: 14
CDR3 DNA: TGTGCCAGCAGTTACCCGGACATGGGAGAGACCCAGTACTTC
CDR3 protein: CASSYPDMGETQYF